The 9 T cell receptor beta chains below come from one sample, sequenced in a study of blood T cell repertoires in COVID-19. This table comes from immunoSEQ multiplex PCR, and its TCRdb copy is limited to in-frame clones, with some not included. Of roughly 200,000 clones listed, roughly 89% are singletons. The sample comprised peripheral blood. The receptor source for this set is a man aged 35-49 years with acute or convalescent COVID-19.

This chain links TRBV11-2 with TRBJ2-5; weak D call: TRBD2 (5 bases). The germline gives CDR1 SGHAT, CDR2 FQNNGV. The germline V and J ends were trimmed by 3 bases and 5 bases, with 16 bases remaining between them. This CDR3 spans 15 amino acids. The CDR3 reads CASSFGGPTRETQYF. CDR3 bases: TGTGCCAGCAGCTTTGGCGGGCCCACGAGGGAGACCCAGTACTTC. Full variable domain (remainder filled in from reference TRBV11-2 and TRBJ2-5): EAGVAQSPRYKIIEKRQSVAFWCNPISGHATLYWYQQILGQGPKLLIQFQNNGVVDDSQLPKDRFSAERLKGVDSTLKIQPAKLEDSAVYLCASSFGGPTRETQYFGPGTRLLVL.

The chain recombines TRBV18 with TRBJ1-2; 10 bases line up with TRBD1. Germline V gene data show CDR1 as KGHSH and CDR2 as LQKENI. The CDR3 extends over 13 amino acids. The junction had 6 bases not matched to a gene; V was cut back by 6 bases and J by 8 bases. The CDR3 DNA follows: TGTGCCAGCTCCCCTGGACAGGGGGTCGGCTACACCTTC. Translated, it gives CASSPGQGVGYTF.

The rearrangement joins TRBV19 to TRBJ2-7; 8 bases line up with TRBD1. The CDR3 totals 14 residues. The V segment lost 4 bases and the J segment 2 bases; nucleotides outside the gene matches: 4. CDR1 is LNHDA and CDR2 is SQIVND in the germline V gene (reference sequence). For the CDR3, the DNA is TGTGCCAGTAGTAGGGACAGGATGACCTACGAGCAGTACTTC. Encoded protein: CASSRDRMTYEQYF.

The CDR3 protein is CAWVRQGGGEAFF. CDR3 in DNA: TGTGCCTGGGTAAGACAGGGAGGTGGTGAAGCTTTCTTT. The V and J genes are TRBV30 and TRBJ1-1; 7 positions match TRBD1. Germline V gene sequence: CDR1 GTSNPN, CDR2 SVGIG (reference sequence). Trimming removed 5 bases from V and 7 bases from J; junction bases left unmatched: 10. This CDR3 is built from 13 residues.

The chain carries TRBV9 and TRBJ2-2, with no clear D. Trimming stripped 2 bases from V and 1 base from J, with 12 bases between. The CDR3 is 16 amino acids. Germline CDR1 and CDR2: SGDLS and YYNGEE. CDR3 protein: CASSVKVERNTGELFF. The CDR3 DNA reads as TGTGCCAGCAGCGTGAAGGTGGAGCGGAACACCGGGGAGCTGTTTTTT. Drawing the rest from reference TRBV9 and TRBJ2-2, the complete variable domain is DSGVTQTPKHLITATGQRVTLRCSPRSGDLSVYWYQQSLDQGLQFLIQYYNGEERAKGNILERFSAQQFPDLHSELNLSSLELGDSALYFCASSVKVERNTGELFFGEGSRLTVL.

This chain links TRBV18 with TRBJ1-1; possibly TRBD1 for D (5 bases). This CDR3 has 15 residues. Germline V gene sequence: CDR1 KGHSH, CDR2 LQKENI. The germline V and J ends were trimmed by 5 bases and 0 bases, with 13 bases remaining between them. CDR3: CASSLDWGMNTEAFF. The CDR3 DNA reads TGTGCCAGCTCATTAGATTGGGGCATGAACACTGAAGCTTTCTTT.

This clone was counted only a few times. V is TRBV4-1 and J is TRBJ2-1, with D maybe TRBD2 (6 bases). In germline, CDR1 is MGHRA, CDR2 YSYEKL. The CDR3 covers 13 residues. V dropped 5 bases and J dropped 9 bases, with 14 bases sitting between them. CDR3 coding DNA: TGCGCCAGCAGCGCACCGGGACTCGGTGAGCAGTTCTTC. This gives the protein CASSAPGLGEQFF.

V usage is TRBV5-8 and J usage is TRBJ2-1, with TRBD1 matching over 7 bases. Trimming took 1 base from V and 0 from J; bases not matched to a gene: 4. CDR1 and CDR2 (germline): SGHTS, YDEGEE. The CDR3 is made up of 16 amino acids. The CDR3 nucleotides are TGTGCCAGCAGCTTGCCTGGGGACAGCTCCTACAATGAGCAGTTCTTC. As protein: CASSLPGDSSYNEQFF.

The rearrangement uses TRBV5-1 and TRBJ2-1; TRBD2 matches at 15 bases. The CDR3 is made up of 14 amino acids. Per germline, CDR1 SGHRS and CDR2 YFSETQ. J was trimmed by 9 bases and V by 4 bases; bases with no gene match: 2. In DNA, the CDR3 is TGCGCCAGCAGCCCGGGACTAGCGGGGGGTGAGCAGTTCTTC. Amino acid sequence: CASSPGLAGGEQFF.